This section outlines one TCR beta chain sequence together with its context. Resolution of symptoms, clearance, or two negative PCRs was present in recovered Cohort 3 donors. This sample stems from a study of blood T cell repertoires in COVID-19. About the study: In each case, the material was cDNA or gDNA derived from T cells, B-cell-depleted T cells, or PBMCs.

Germline CDR1 MDHEN, CDR2 SYDVKM. This CDR3 comprises 13 residues. The germline V and J ends were trimmed by 6 bases and 2 bases, with 8 bases remaining between them. Here immunoSEQ multiplex PCR was the method, and the copy in TCRdb shows in-frame clones only, minus some. Altogether 350,000 to 450,000 clones are present, 75% to 90% being singletons, with the ten largest covering around 1.1%. This TCR came from a man younger than 45 who had recovered from COVID-19. Sequencing was performed on PBMCs or T cells enriched from blood (not recorded which). V gene TRBV28 combines with J gene TRBJ1-3, with D perhaps TRBD1 (6 bases). CDR3 DNA sequence: TGTGCCAGCAGGCCAGGGGCTGGAAACACCATATATTTT. This encodes CASRPGAGNTIYF.